The count of the clone carrying this T cell receptor (beta chain) is one. Data came from immunoSEQ multiplex PCR; TCRdb stores just in-frame clones and leaves some out. The sample holds approximately 720,000 clones; 72% are singletons and the top ten take 1.8%. In germline, CDR1 is GTSNPN, CDR2 SVGIG (reference sequence). J gave up 9 bases and V 2 bases, and 21 bases lay outside the gene matches. This CDR3 has 17 residues. This record belongs to a study of shared clonotypes between healthy human individuals. The sample was memory CD4+ T cells sorted from blood. The subset here: CD45RA-negative fraction. The source of this sequence is a woman aged 25 to 39 in good health. The rearrangement links TRBV30 to TRBJ2-5; 7 bases are a match to TRBD2. CDR3: CAWSPQPPTSAQWAQYF. CDR3 nucleotides: TGTGCCTGGAGTCCCCAACCCCCCACTAGCGCCCAATGGGCCCAGTACTTC.